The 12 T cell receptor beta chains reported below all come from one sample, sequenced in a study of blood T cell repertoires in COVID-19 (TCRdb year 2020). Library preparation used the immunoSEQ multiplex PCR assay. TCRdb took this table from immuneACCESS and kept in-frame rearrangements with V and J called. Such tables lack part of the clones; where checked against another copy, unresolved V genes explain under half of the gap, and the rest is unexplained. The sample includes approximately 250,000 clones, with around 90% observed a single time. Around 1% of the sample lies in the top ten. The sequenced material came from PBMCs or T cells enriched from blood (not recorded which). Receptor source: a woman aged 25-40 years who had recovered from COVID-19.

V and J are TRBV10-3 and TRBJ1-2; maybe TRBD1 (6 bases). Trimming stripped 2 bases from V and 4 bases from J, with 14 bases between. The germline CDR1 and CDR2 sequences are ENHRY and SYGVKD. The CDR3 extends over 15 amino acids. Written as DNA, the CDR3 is TGTGCCATCAGTGAGGTTCAGGGGATGGTCTATGGCTACACCTTC. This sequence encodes CAISEVQGMVYGYTF.

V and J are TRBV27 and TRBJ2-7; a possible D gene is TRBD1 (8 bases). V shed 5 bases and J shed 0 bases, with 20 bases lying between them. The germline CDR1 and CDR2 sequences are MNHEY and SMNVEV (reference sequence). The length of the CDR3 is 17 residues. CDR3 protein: CASSQIGQGGASYEQYF. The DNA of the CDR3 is TGTGCCAGCAGTCAGATCGGACAGGGAGGGGCCTCCTACGAGCAGTACTTC.

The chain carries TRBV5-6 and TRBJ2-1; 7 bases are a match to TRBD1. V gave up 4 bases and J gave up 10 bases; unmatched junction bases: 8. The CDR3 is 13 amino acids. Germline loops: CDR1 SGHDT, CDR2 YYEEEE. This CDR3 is CASSLLGGGEQFF. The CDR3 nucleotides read TGTGCCAGCAGCCTACTAGGGGGCGGCGAGCAGTTCTTC.

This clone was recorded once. The CDR3 is CASSLEGVGGVGETQYF. Here the CDR3 DNA reads TGTGCCAGCAGCTTAGAAGGTGTAGGAGGGGTCGGGGAGACCCAGTACTTC. The rearrangement uses TRBV7-9 and TRBJ2-5; the D gene is possibly TRBD2 (6 bases). CDR1 is SEHNR, CDR2 FQNEAQ, per germline (reference sequence). Trimming cost V 1 base and J 5 bases, with 20 bases left between them. This CDR3 comprises 17 residues.

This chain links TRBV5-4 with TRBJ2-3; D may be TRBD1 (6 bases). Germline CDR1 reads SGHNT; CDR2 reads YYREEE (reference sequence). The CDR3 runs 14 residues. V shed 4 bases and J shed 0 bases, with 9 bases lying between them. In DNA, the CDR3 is TGTGCCAGCAGCGAGGGGGTTAGCACAGATACGCAGTATTTT. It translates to CASSEGVSTDTQYF. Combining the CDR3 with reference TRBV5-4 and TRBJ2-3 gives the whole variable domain ETGVTQSPTHLIKTRGQQVTLRCSSQSGHNTVSWYQQALGQGPQFIFQYYREEENGRGNFPPRFSGLQFPNYSSELNVNALELDDSALYLCASSEGVSTDTQYFGPGTRLTVL.

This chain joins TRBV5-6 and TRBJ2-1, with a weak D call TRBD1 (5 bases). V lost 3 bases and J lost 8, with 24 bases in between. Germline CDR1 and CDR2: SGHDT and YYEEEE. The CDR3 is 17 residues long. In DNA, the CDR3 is TGTGCCAGCAGCTGGGCCATTGGGGCACCGTTAGGTGATGAGCAGTTCTTC. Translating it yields CASSWAIGAPLGDEQFF. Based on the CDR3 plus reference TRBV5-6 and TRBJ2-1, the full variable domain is DAGVTQSPTHLIKTRGQQVTLRCSPKSGHDTVSWYQQALGQGPQFIFQYYEEEERQRGNFPDRFSGHQFPNYSSELNVNALLLGDSALYLCASSWAIGAPLGDEQFFGPGTRLTVL.

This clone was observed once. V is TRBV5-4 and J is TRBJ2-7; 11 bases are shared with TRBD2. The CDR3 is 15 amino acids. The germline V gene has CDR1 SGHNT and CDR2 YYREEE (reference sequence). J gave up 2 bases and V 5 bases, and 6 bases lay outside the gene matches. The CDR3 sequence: CASRATSGSTYEQYF. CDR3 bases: TGTGCCAGCAGAGCTACTAGCGGGAGTACCTACGAGCAGTACTTC.

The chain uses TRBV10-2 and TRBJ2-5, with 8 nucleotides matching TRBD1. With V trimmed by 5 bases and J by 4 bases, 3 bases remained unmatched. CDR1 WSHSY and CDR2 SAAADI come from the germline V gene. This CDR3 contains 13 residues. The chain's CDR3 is CASSMTGAETQYF. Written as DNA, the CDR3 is TGCGCCAGCAGTATGACAGGGGCAGAGACCCAGTACTTC.

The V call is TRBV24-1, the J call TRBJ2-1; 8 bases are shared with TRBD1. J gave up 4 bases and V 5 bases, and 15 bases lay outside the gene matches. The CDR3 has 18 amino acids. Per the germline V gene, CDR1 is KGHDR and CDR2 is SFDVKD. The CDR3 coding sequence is TGTGCCACCAGTGGATATGTCCAGGGGGCGGTTCGTTACAATGAGCAGTTCTTC. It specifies CATSGYVQGAVRYNEQFF.

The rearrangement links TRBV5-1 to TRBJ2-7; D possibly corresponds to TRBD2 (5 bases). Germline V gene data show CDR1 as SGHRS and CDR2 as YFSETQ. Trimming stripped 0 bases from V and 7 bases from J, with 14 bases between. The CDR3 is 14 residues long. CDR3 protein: CASSLDGDRTEQYF. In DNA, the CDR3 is TGCGCCAGCAGCTTGGACGGGGATCGTACGGAGCAGTACTTC.

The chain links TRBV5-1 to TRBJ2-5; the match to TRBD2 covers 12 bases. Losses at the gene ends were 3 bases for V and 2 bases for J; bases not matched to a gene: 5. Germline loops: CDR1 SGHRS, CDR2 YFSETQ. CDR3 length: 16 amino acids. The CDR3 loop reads CASSSGLAGTQETQYF. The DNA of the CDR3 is TGCGCCAGCAGCTCCGGACTAGCGGGAACACAAGAGACCCAGTACTTC.

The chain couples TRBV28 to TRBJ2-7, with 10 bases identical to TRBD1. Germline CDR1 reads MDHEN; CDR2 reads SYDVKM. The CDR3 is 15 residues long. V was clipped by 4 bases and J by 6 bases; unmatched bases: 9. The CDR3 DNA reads TGTGCCAGCAGTTCTGAAAGACAGGGGGCAGGCGAGCAGTACTTC. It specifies CASSSERQGAGEQYF.